Ten or more counts support the clone carrying this T cell receptor (beta chain). Its target is unknown. The sample originates from a study of molecular identifiers for immune sequencing clone quantification. Points from the study as a whole: In naive cells, under 1% of molecules belonged to clones above 20 RNA copies, against over 99% in effector cells. In a background of around 1 million naive cells, spiked Jurkat TCR RNA from one cell was reportedly detectable.

Sorted inputs of about 17,000 to 1,100,000 cells, with 10%, 30% or 50% RNA, yielded naive CD8 libraries. Bulk TCR libraries were made with methods that had been previously described and with listed TCR primers. In TCRdb, the PCR reads were re-called with MiXCR into one record per CDR3 protein. The top ten hold under 0.8% of the sample, which has about 500,000 distinct CDR3 sequences, around 23% seen once. This clonotype was sampled from a human donor in good health. Some libraries in this study had Jurkat cell RNA spiked in. Sequencing was carried out using naive CD8+ T cells from blood, with Jurkat cell RNA spiked in. This sample's subset: FACS-sorted CD8+CD4-CCR7+CD45RA+ naive T cells.

CDR3 sequence (DNA): TGTGCCAACCCGGGGACAGAAGAGACCCAGTACTTC. Translated: CANPGTEETQYF. This rearrangement joins TRBV14 to TRBJ2-5; 7 bases match TRBD1. Germline CDR1 reads SGHDN; CDR2 reads FVKESK. V was pared by 10 bases and J by 3 bases, with 5 bases of the junction left unmatched. The CDR3 totals 12 residues.